The rows below give T cell receptor beta chains drawn from one sample of a study of blood T cell repertoires in COVID-19. TCRdb keeps only in-frame clones here, not all; method: immunoSEQ multiplex PCR. The sample carries around 150,000 clones, about nine tenths recorded once. The sequencing sample was made of peripheral blood. All receptors come from a man aged 30 to 45 with COVID-19, enrolled during active disease. Each CDR3 is given with its conserved first and last residue. A D gene is named only where the DNA matches it firmly. Rows may omit the clone size; those that give it use once, few, many or a size class.

v_call	clone_size	j_call	d_call	cdr3_nt	cdr3_aa
TRBV18	.	TRBJ1-1	TRBD1	TGTGCCAGCTCACGACTTATCCTACAGGGGGATACTGAAGCTTTCTTT	CASSRLILQGDTEAFF
TRBV11-3	.	TRBJ2-5	TRBD2	TGTGCCAGCAGCTTAGGACTAGCGGGGGGAGAGACCCAGTACTTC	CASSLGLAGGETQYF
TRBV6-5	few	TRBJ2-7	.	TGTGCCAGCAGTCGGTCAGGGTCACAAACCTACGAGCAGTACTTC	CASSRSGSQTYEQYF
TRBV7-2	.	TRBJ2-3	TRBD1	TGTGCCAGCAGCGCCGGGACAGGGGATACGCAGTATTTT	CASSAGTGDTQYF
TRBV9	.	TRBJ2-2	.	TGTGCCAGCAGCGTTACGACAGGGAGGTTGACCGGGGAGCTGTTTTTT	CASSVTTGRLTGELFF
TRBV29-1	.	TRBJ2-7	TRBD2	TGCAGCGTCTCTTCTAAGTCTAGCGGGATTATCTACGAGCAGTACTTC	CSVSSKSSGIIYEQYF
TRBV4-2	.	TRBJ1-5	TRBD1	TGTGCCAGCAGCCCCCGGGACAGGGGGGGGAGCAATCAGCCCCAGCATTTT	CASSPRDRGGSNQPQHF
TRBV28	.	TRBJ1-6	.	TGTGCCAGCATCCGGAGGGGAGATTCACCCCTCCACTTT	CASIRRGDSPLHF
TRBV28	few	TRBJ2-5	.	TGTGCCAGCAGTTCTCCCGACAGGTCGGAGACCCAGTACTTC	CASSSPDRSETQYF
TRBV13	.	TRBJ2-2	TRBD1	TGTGCCAGCAGCTCTAGGACAGGGGGCGCGGGCACCGGGGAGCTGTTTTTT	CASSSRTGGAGTGELFF
TRBV5-4	.	TRBJ1-1	TRBD1	TGTGCCAGCAGCTCCCGGGACAGGGGGAACACTGAAGCTTTCTTT	CASSSRDRGNTEAFF
TRBV29-1	.	TRBJ2-4	.	TGCAGCGTTGAAGATGGGCAAAAAGCCAAAAACATTCAGTACTTC	CSVEDGQKAKNIQYF
TRBV7-2	.	TRBJ2-5	.	TGTGCCAGCAGCTCCCGGCAGGTCCAAGAGACCCAGTACTTC	CASSSRQVQETQYF
TRBV19	.	TRBJ2-2	.	TGTGCCAGTAGTATAGATCTTCCAGGTGGGGCAGGGCGGACCGGGGAGCTGTTTTTT	CASSIDLPGGAGRTGELFF
TRBV28	.	TRBJ2-3	TRBD2	TGTGCCAGCAGCCGAAATAGCGGGAGACCGGATACGCAGTATTTT	CASSRNSGRPDTQYF
TRBV7-8	.	TRBJ1-4	TRBD1	TGTGCCAGCAGCTCAACAGGGGGTAATGAAAAACTGTTTTTT	CASSSTGGNEKLFF
TRBV15	.	TRBJ2-2	.	TGTGCCACCAGCAGAGATCAGCAGGGATGGTACGGGGAGCTGTTTTTT	CATSRDQQGWYGELFF
TRBV19	.	TRBJ2-7	.	TGTGCCAGTAGTCCATGGACAACCGCCTACGAGCAGTACTTC	CASSPWTTAYEQYF
TRBV5-1	.	TRBJ1-1	TRBD1	TGCGCCAGCAGCTTGGACGGGACAGTATTGAACACTGAAGCTTTCTTT	CASSLDGTVLNTEAFF
TRBV4-1	once	TRBJ1-3	.	TGCGCCAGCAGCCCCTTTCGAGAAGGACACCACCGAAACACCATATATTTT	CASSPFREGHHRNTIYF
TRBV5-6	.	TRBJ1-5	.	TGTGCCAGCAGCCTACAGGGTATCCTTTATCAGCCCCAGCATTTT	CASSLQGILYQPQHF
TRBV11-2	.	TRBJ2-1	.	TGTGCCAGCAGCTTACGGGACACCGAGCAGTTCTTC	CASSLRDTEQFF
TRBV27	.	TRBJ2-1	.	TGTGCCAGCAGTTTATCGGTAGGGGGTCACTACAATGAGCAGTTCTTC	CASSLSVGGHYNEQFF
TRBV7-8	.	TRBJ2-1	TRBD2	TGTGCCAGCAGCTTAGAAGCGGGACGGGATGAGCAGTTCTTC	CASSLEAGRDEQFF
TRBV3-1/TRBV3-2	.	TRBJ1-1	TRBD1	TGTGCCAGCAGCCACATCGACAGGGTGAACACTGAAGCTTTCTTT	CASSHIDRVNTEAFF
TRBV6-2/TRBV6-3	.	TRBJ1-5	TRBD1	TGTGCCAGCAGTCGGACAGGTAGCAATCAGCCCCAGCATTTT	CASSRTGSNQPQHF
TRBV11-2	.	TRBJ1-1	.	TGTGCCAGCAGCTTATTCGGGTTCACTGAAGCTTTCTTT	CASSLFGFTEAFF
TRBV5-5	.	TRBJ2-7	.	TGTGCCAGCAGCTCTACCCCCTCGGGCGGGGATTACGAGCAGTACTTC	CASSSTPSGGDYEQYF
TRBV11-2	.	TRBJ2-1	TRBD2	TGTGCCAGCAGCGCCCGACTAGCGGGGTCCTACAATGAGCAGTTCTTC	CASSARLAGSYNEQFF
TRBV19	.	TRBJ1-5	.	TGTGCCAGTAGTATAGACCGAGCAACAATCCTTGACAGGCCCAATCAGCCCCAGCATTTT	CASSIDRATILDRPNQPQHF
TRBV6-2/TRBV6-3	.	TRBJ1-5	.	TGTGCCAGCAGCCCCGGGGGGTACTATCAGCCCCAGCATTTT	CASSPGGYYQPQHF
TRBV15	.	TRBJ1-4	TRBD1	TGTGCCACCAGCAGCGCCTGGACAGGGGGAAATGAAAAACTGTTTTTT	CATSSAWTGGNEKLFF
TRBV19	.	TRBJ1-5	.	TGTGCCAGTCTCGACGGGAGGTTCAATCAGCCCCAGCATTTT	CASLDGRFNQPQHF
TRBV6-5	.	TRBJ2-1	.	TGTGCCAGCAGTTACTCAAGGGGAGGCTCCTACAATGAGCAGTTCTTC	CASSYSRGGSYNEQFF
TRBV2	.	TRBJ1-3	TRBD1	TGTGCCAGCAGTGAACAGGGGGAAAGAAACACCATATATTTT	CASSEQGERNTIYF
TRBV7-2	.	TRBJ1-5	TRBD1	TGTGCCAGCAGCTGGGACAGTGGGAGCAATCAGCCCCAGCATTTT	CASSWDSGSNQPQHF
TRBV4-1	once	TRBJ1-1	.	TGCGCCAGCAGCCAAGAGCCCCGGGCCGGGGGCACTGAAGCTTTCTTT	CASSQEPRAGGTEAFF
TRBV27	.	TRBJ1-1	.	TGTGCCAGCAGTTTAGGTCCCCTCGGGAACACTGAAGCTTTCTTT	CASSLGPLGNTEAFF
TRBV14	few	TRBJ1-1	.	TGTGCCAGCAGCCAAGTATTAGGCATGGGGCAGAGTTTTCGCACTGAAGCTTTCTTT	CASSQVLGMGQSFRTEAFF
TRBV7-2	.	TRBJ1-6	TRBD1	TGTGCCAGCAGCTTACCCAGGGGACAGGGATTTCGAAATTCACCCCTCCACTTT	CASSLPRGQGFRNSPLHF
TRBV7-9	.	TRBJ1-2	TRBD1	TGTGCCAGCAGCTCAGGGTTACAGGGGCGTAACTATGGCTACACCTTC	CASSSGLQGRNYGYTF
TRBV4-2	.	TRBJ1-2	TRBD1	TGTGCCAGCAGTTACAGGGGAGATGGGTATGGCTACACCTTC	CASSYRGDGYGYTF
TRBV12-3/TRBV12-4	.	TRBJ1-1	.	TGTGCCAGCAGTTACCCGAGAGCGGGGGCTTTCTTT	CASSYPRAGAFF
TRBV12-3/TRBV12-4	.	TRBJ2-7	.	TGTGCCAGCAGTTTATGGGGCACCGAGCAGTACTTC	CASSLWGTEQYF
TRBV7-2	.	TRBJ1-5	.	TGTGCCAGCAGCAAGGGGAGGGTCAATCAGCCCCAGCATTTT	CASSKGRVNQPQHF
TRBV5-4	.	TRBJ2-2	.	TGTGCCAGCAGCTTGACAGGGCAGGACACCGGGGAGCTGTTTTTT	CASSLTGQDTGELFF
TRBV7-2	.	TRBJ1-5	TRBD1	TGTGCCGTGGGGTCAGGGGGTTATAGCAATCAGCCCCAGCATTTT	CAVGSGGYSNQPQHF
TRBV28	.	TRBJ1-2	TRBD1	TGTGCCAGTGCATCAGGGGGCAATTCTTATGGCTACACCTTC	CASASGGNSYGYTF
TRBV24-1	.	TRBJ2-1	TRBD1	TGTGCCACCAGTGCCCCGGACAGGGGAGTTTGGCTTATCAATGAGCAGTTCTTC	CATSAPDRGVWLINEQFF
TRBV9	.	TRBJ2-1	TRBD2	TGTGCCAGCAGCGTAGGGGTAGCGGGGTACAATGAGCAGTTCTTC	CASSVGVAGYNEQFF
TRBV3-1/TRBV3-2	.	TRBJ2-1	TRBD2	TGTGCCAGCAGCGGACGGGACTACTTAAACTCCTACAATGAGCAGTTCTTC	CASSGRDYLNSYNEQFF
TRBV9	.	TRBJ2-3	TRBD2	TGTGCCAGCAGCGTAGCGGGCGGGGGATTCACAGATACGCAGTATTTT	CASSVAGGGFTDTQYF
TRBV24-1	few	TRBJ2-2	TRBD1	TGTGCCACCAGTGATCCCCGGGACAGCACCGGGGAGCTGTTTTTT	CATSDPRDSTGELFF
TRBV11-3	.	TRBJ2-1	TRBD1	TGTGCCAGCAGCTTGGGACAGTCTAGCTACAATGAGCAGTTCTTC	CASSLGQSSYNEQFF
TRBV27	.	TRBJ2-7	TRBD1	TGTGCCAGCAGTTCCAGGACAGGAGCCTACGAGCAGTACTTC	CASSSRTGAYEQYF
TRBV30	.	TRBJ1-6	.	TGTGCCTTTGAGCTCGGGCCCCTCCACTTT	CAFELGPLHF
TRBV19	.	TRBJ1-5	.	TGTGCCAGTACCCCCCAGGGGAGGGGCAATCAGCCCCAGCATTTT	CASTPQGRGNQPQHF
TRBV28	.	TRBJ1-2	.	TGTGCCAGTAGATTGACAGGTTTAGGTAGGGGCTACACCTTC	CASRLTGLGRGYTF
TRBV18	once	TRBJ1-1	TRBD1	TGTGCCAGCTCACCACGCTGGACAGGGGAGAACACTGAAGCTTTCTTT	CASSPRWTGENTEAFF
TRBV6-2/TRBV6-3	once	TRBJ1-2	TRBD1	TGTGCCAGCAGTTCTCGGACAGGGGGCTATGGCTACACCTTC	CASSSRTGGYGYTF